The rows below give T cell receptor beta chains drawn from one sample of a study of control samples from healthy donors and cancer patients. Data came from immunoSEQ multiplex PCR; TCRdb stores just in-frame clones and leaves some out. The table includes about 140,000 clones, roughly 92% detected once. The sample was blood. The receptors originated from a man aged 30-40 years in good health. Both conserved end residues are part of each CDR3. The D gene is left open where the match is weak. A row's size may be missing; if present it is once, few, many or a size class.

clone_size	v_call	d_call	j_call	cdr3_aa	cdr3_nt
.	TRBV11-2	TRBD1	TRBJ1-2	CASRGQGIIKSYGYTF	TGTGCCAGCAGGGGACAGGGAATAATTAAATCCTATGGCTACACCTTC
.	TRBV14	.	TRBJ2-7	CASSQGLVRDEQYF	TGTGCCAGCAGCCAAGGACTAGTTCGTGACGAGCAGTACTTC
.	TRBV7-3	TRBD2	TRBJ2-1	CASSSLAGGPYEQFF	TGTGCCAGCAGCTCACTAGCGGGAGGGCCCTATGAGCAGTTCTTC
.	TRBV27	TRBD2	TRBJ2-7	CASSNRLAGGSYEQYF	TGTGCCAGCAGTAACCGACTAGCGGGAGGGTCCTACGAGCAGTACTTC
once	TRBV3-1/TRBV3-2	TRBD2	TRBJ2-1	CASSQAGGTSVNEQFF	TGTGCCAGCAGCCAAGCCGGGGGGACTAGCGTCAATGAGCAGTTCTTC
once	TRBV19	TRBD2	TRBJ2-3	CASRVSGSDTQYF	TGTGCCAGTAGGGTTAGCGGGAGCGATACGCAGTATTTT
.	TRBV30	TRBD2	TRBJ2-2	CAWSVAGVSGELFF	TGTGCCTGGTCGGTAGCGGGAGTTTCCGGGGAGCTGTTTTTT
.	TRBV28	.	TRBJ2-3	CLPKGSGSTDTQYF	TGCCTACCAAAGGGCAGCGGAAGCACAGATACGCAGTATTTT
.	TRBV28	TRBD1	TRBJ2-2	CASSSRGLSGPAGELFF	TGTGCCAGCAGTTCCAGGGGGCTCAGCGGGCCCGCCGGGGAGCTGTTTTTT
.	TRBV30	TRBD1	TRBJ1-1	CAWRSQGATEAFF	TGTGCCTGGCGTTCACAGGGGGCGACTGAAGCTTTCTTT
.	TRBV7-2	.	TRBJ1-1	CASSREQANTEAFF	TGTGCCAGCAGTCGAGAGCAGGCGAACACTGAAGCTTTCTTT
.	TRBV18	.	TRBJ2-7	CASSPIPTYEQYF	TGTGCCAGCTCACCAATCCCGACCTACGAGCAGTACTTC
.	TRBV2	TRBD1	TRBJ1-5	CASSAQGARGQPQHF	TGTGCCAGCAGTGCCCAGGGGGCGCGAGGACAGCCCCAGCATTTT
.	TRBV4-1	.	TRBJ1-3	CASSRDGRPGPQTGNTIYF	TGCGCCAGCAGCCGCGATGGACGACCGGGTCCCCAAACTGGAAACACCATATATTTT
once	TRBV6-4	TRBD2	TRBJ2-3	CASSQTSGSTDTQYF	TGTGCCAGCAGTCAGACTAGCGGGAGCACAGATACGCAGTATTTT
once	TRBV28	TRBD1	TRBJ1-5	CASSLRQGLQPQHF	TGTGCCAGCAGCCTAAGACAGGGTCTTCAGCCCCAGCATTTT
.	TRBV3-1/TRBV3-2	.	TRBJ1-5	CASSQGGMSNQPQHF	TGTGCCAGCAGCCAAGGAGGGATGAGCAATCAGCCCCAGCATTTT
.	TRBV30	.	TRBJ1-5	CAWSVQGMQPQHF	TGTGCCTGGAGTGTACAGGGCATGCAGCCCCAGCATTTT
.	TRBV6-2/TRBV6-3	TRBD2	TRBJ2-5	CASSPGLAGPQETQYF	TGTGCCAGCAGTCCGGGACTAGCGGGGCCTCAAGAGACCCAGTACTTC
.	TRBV24-1	.	TRBJ2-1	CATSRGEWSSYNEQFF	TGTGCCACCAGCCGAGGGGAGTGGAGCTCCTACAATGAGCAGTTCTTC
.	TRBV5-1	.	TRBJ2-2	CASSFLNTGELFF	TGCGCCAGCAGCTTCCTGAACACCGGGGAGCTGTTTTTT
.	TRBV6-5	.	TRBJ1-2	CASSTGGGYGYTF	TGTGCCAGCAGTACGGGGGGTGGCTATGGCTACACCTTC
.	TRBV6-5	TRBD2	TRBJ2-7	CASSYVASGSFEQYF	TGTGCCAGCAGTTACGTGGCTAGCGGGAGTTTCGAGCAGTACTTC
once	TRBV19	.	TRBJ2-3	CASSTGLSDTQYF	TGTGCCAGTAGTACCGGACTCTCAGATACGCAGTATTTT
.	TRBV24-1	.	TRBJ1-5	CATSDHGGNQPQHF	TGTGCCACCAGTGACCATGGGGGCAATCAGCCCCAGCATTTT
.	TRBV6-6	.	TRBJ1-1	CASSPRWGNTEAFF	TGTGCCAGCAGTCCCCGGTGGGGAAACACTGAAGCTTTCTTT
.	TRBV6-6	.	TRBJ1-5	CASSRIGGDQGPQHF	TGTGCCAGCAGCCGCATAGGTGGGGACCAGGGGCCCCAGCATTTT
.	TRBV27	TRBD1	TRBJ2-2	CASSSQGAYTGELFF	TGTGCCAGCAGTTCACAGGGGGCGTACACCGGGGAGCTGTTTTTT
.	TRBV5-4	TRBD2	TRBJ2-1	CASSPRLAGGPTYNEQFF	TGTGCCAGCAGCCCTCGACTAGCGGGAGGGCCAACTTACAATGAGCAGTTCTTC
.	TRBV7-3	TRBD2	TRBJ2-1	CASSLSAGVSYNEQFF	TGTGCCAGCAGCTTATCGGCGGGAGTTTCCTACAATGAGCAGTTCTTC
.	TRBV6-4	.	TRBJ2-3	CASSESSITDTQYF	TGTGCCAGCAGTGAGTCTAGCATCACAGATACGCAGTATTTT
.	TRBV28	TRBD2	TRBJ2-1	CASSKPGLVHEQFF	TGTGCCAGCAGTAAACCGGGACTAGTCCATGAGCAGTTCTTC
.	TRBV7-8	.	TRBJ2-4	CASSSPEGQNIQYF	TGTGCCAGCAGCTCCCCTGAGGGCCAAAACATTCAGTACTTC
.	TRBV15	TRBD1	TRBJ2-7	CATSRDGTGSNEQYF	TGTGCCACCAGCAGAGACGGGACAGGGTCGAACGAGCAGTACTTC
.	TRBV2	TRBD2	TRBJ2-1	CASRRLLAGVKNEQFF	TGTGCCAGCAGGCGGTTACTAGCGGGAGTAAAGAATGAGCAGTTCTTC
.	TRBV30	.	TRBJ1-5	CAWSGQNRNQPQHF	TGTGCCTGGAGTGGACAGAATCGCAATCAGCCCCAGCATTTT